The T cell receptor beta chain under discussion was sequenced for a study of blood T cell repertoires in COVID-19. In the original processing: By means of reference gene primer amplification, nucleated cell counts were estimated. Only in-frame clones appear in the TCRdb table, and some are missing; sequencing was by immunoSEQ multiplex PCR. For V, J and clone size, that table is used; D and trimming come from the DNA. This sample has around 100,000 clones; around 84% occur once, and the top ten carry 26%. V lost 5 bases and J lost 5; bases outside the gene matches: 11. In germline, CDR1 is LGHDT, CDR2 YNNKEL (reference sequence). The CDR3 length is 15 residues.

The V call is TRBV3-1 (or the pseudogene TRBV3-2), the J call TRBJ2-5, with TRBD2 identical over 7 bases. The source is a man in his sixties with acute or convalescent COVID-19. The source material was peripheral blood. The CDR3 region is CASSEQGGRTETQYF. In DNA, the CDR3 is TGTGCCAGCAGCGAACAAGGCGGGAGAACGGAGACCCAGTACTTC.